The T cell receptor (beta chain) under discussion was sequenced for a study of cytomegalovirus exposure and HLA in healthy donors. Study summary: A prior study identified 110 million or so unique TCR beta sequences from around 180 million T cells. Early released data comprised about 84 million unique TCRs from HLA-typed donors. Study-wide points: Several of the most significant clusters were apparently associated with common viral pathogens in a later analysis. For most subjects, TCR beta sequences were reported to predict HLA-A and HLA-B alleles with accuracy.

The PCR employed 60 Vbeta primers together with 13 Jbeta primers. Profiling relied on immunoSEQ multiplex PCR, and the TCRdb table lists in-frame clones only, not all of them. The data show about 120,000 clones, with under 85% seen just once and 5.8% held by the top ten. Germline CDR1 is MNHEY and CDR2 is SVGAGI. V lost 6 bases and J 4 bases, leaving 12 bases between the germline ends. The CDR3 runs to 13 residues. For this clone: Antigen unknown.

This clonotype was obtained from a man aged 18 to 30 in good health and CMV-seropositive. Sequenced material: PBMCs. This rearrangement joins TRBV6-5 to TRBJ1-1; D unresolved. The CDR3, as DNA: TGTGCCAGCAGCTACGGCGGAGGCACTGAAGCTTTCTTT. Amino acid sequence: CASSYGGGTEAFF.